The rows below give T cell receptor beta chains drawn from one sample of a study of blood T cell repertoires in COVID-19. This table comes from immunoSEQ multiplex PCR, and its TCRdb copy is limited to in-frame clones, with some not included. Altogether 100,000 or so clones are present, 69% being singletons, with the ten largest covering about 5.9%. The specimen sequenced was peripheral blood. These TCRs come from an older man with acute or convalescent COVID-19. CDR3s include the opening cysteine and the closing phenylalanine or tryptophan. D genes are given only for firm matches. Size values are once, few and many counts, or a class for expanded clones, and some rows have none.

16	TRBD2	TRBV19	TRBJ2-2	NA	CASSIGREGYTGELFF	TGTGCCAGTAGTATCGGCCGGGAGGGGTACACCGGGGAGCTGTTTTTT
14	NA	TRBV6-6	TRBJ2-3	NA	CASRPGLPTDTQYF	TGTGCCAGCAGACCGGGACTGCCAACAGATACGCAGTATTTT
14	NA	TRBV7-2	TRBJ2-7	few	CASSLGGTTYEQYF	TGTGCCAGCAGCTTAGGAGGTACCACCTACGAGCAGTACTTC
15	NA	TRBV5-1	TRBJ1-3	NA	CASTRTGLSGNTIYF	TGCGCCAGCACCAGGACGGGACTCTCTGGAAACACCATATATTTT
14	TRBD1	TRBV29-1	TRBJ2-3	NA	CSAGDRGLADTQYF	TGCAGCGCAGGGGACAGGGGGTTGGCAGATACGCAGTATTTT
15	TRBD2	TRBV6-5	TRBJ2-3	NA	CASRGLAGGADTQYF	TGTGCCAGCAGGGGACTAGCGGGAGGGGCAGATACGCAGTATTTT
18	TRBD2	TRBV7-3	TRBJ2-1	once	CASSVGLAGGRIYNEQFF	TGTGCCAGCAGCGTGGGACTAGCGGGAGGCCGGATTTACAATGAGCAGTTCTTC
16	NA	TRBV6-2/TRBV6-3	TRBJ2-3	NA	CASSPSTGQRGDTQYF	TGTGCCAGCAGTCCGTCGACAGGCCAACGGGGTGATACGCAGTATTTT
15	TRBD1	TRBV5-1	TRBJ1-1	NA	CASSSQDRGLTEAFF	TGCGCCAGCAGCTCTCAGGACAGGGGCCTCACTGAAGCTTTCTTT
15	NA	TRBV7-9	TRBJ1-1	NA	CASSLSTGANTEAFF	TGTGCCAGCAGCTTATCAACAGGTGCGAACACTGAAGCTTTCTTT
14	NA	TRBV9	TRBJ2-3	NA	CASSVRLVEDTQYF	TGTGCCAGCAGCGTTAGACTAGTGGAAGATACGCAGTATTTT
14	NA	TRBV7-2	TRBJ1-5	once	CASSLAVGGRPQHF	TGTGCCAGCAGCTTAGCGGTGGGTGGGCGTCCCCAGCATTTT
16	NA	TRBV6-4	TRBJ1-5	NA	CASSVKFRGCDQPQHF	TGTGCCAGCAGTGTCAAATTTAGGGGGTGCGATCAGCCCCAGCATTTT
15	NA	TRBV13	TRBJ2-5	few	CASSTTQGLRETQYF	TGTGCCAGCAGCACAACTCAGGGTTTGAGAGAGACCCAGTACTTC
15	NA	TRBV5-6	TRBJ1-2	NA	CASSLASQDRYGYTF	TGTGCCAGCAGCTTGGCCTCTCAGGATCGGTATGGCTACACCTTC
13	TRBD2	TRBV5-4	TRBJ2-1	NA	CASSLGLAGGQFF	TGTGCCAGCAGCTTGGGACTAGCGGGAGGACAGTTCTTC